The 32 T cell receptor beta chains below all came from one sample that was sequenced in a study of shared clonotypes between healthy human individuals (dated by TCRdb to 2020 to 2022). The library was generated by the immunoSEQ multiplex PCR assay. In its TCRdb copy, this immuneACCESS table keeps in-frame sequences only and misses some clones. Where compared with another copy, unresolved V genes explain less than half of these, and the others have no known cause. The sample has roughly 1,100,000 clones on record, around 75% of them singletons. About 1.5% of the sample is held by the ten biggest clonotypes. Sample: memory CD4+ T cells sorted from blood. The sample's cell subset or site, from its label and the paper: CD45RA-negative fraction. The receptors were sampled from a man younger than 30 in good health.

The CDR3 DNA sequence: TGCGCCAGCACCCTGAGGGGGGGAGGCTCCTACAATGAGCAGTTCTTC. Residues: CASTLRGGGSYNEQFF. This chain uses TRBV10-2 with TRBJ2-1, with a possible D match to TRBD2 (7 bases). In germline, CDR1 is WSHSY, CDR2 SAAADI. Trimming stripped 7 bases from V and 0 bases from J, with 16 bases between. CDR3 length: 16 amino acids.

The chain combines TRBV6-5 with TRBJ2-7, with D possibly being TRBD1 (6 bases). The CDR3 spans 13 residues. The V end lost 4 bases, the J end lost 4 bases, and 11 bases lay between the germline ends. CDR1 and CDR2 from the germline V gene are MNHEY and SVGAGI. The CDR3 spells CASSSQGGYEQYF. Here the CDR3 DNA reads TGTGCCAGCAGTTCACAGGGTGGGTACGAGCAGTACTTC.

This clone was counted between two and nine times. The chain has TRBV7-2 and TRBJ2-5; TRBD2 matches 9 bases. J gave up 7 bases and V 6 bases, and 9 bases lay outside the gene matches. This CDR3 has 14 amino acids. CDR1 is SGHTA and CDR2 is FQGNSA in the germline V gene. The CDR3 loop is CASSTGTSSGTQYF. The CDR3 DNA follows: TGTGCCAGCAGTACCGGGACTAGCTCGGGGACCCAGTACTTC.

The gene calls are TRBV18 and TRBJ2-3; D unresolved. This CDR3 is built from 17 residues. Looked up from germline, CDR1 is KGHSH and CDR2 is LQKENI. The V and J ends lost 4 bases and 2 bases respectively, with 19 bases between them. CDR3 nucleotide sequence: TGTGCCAGCTCACATCGAATACAGAACCACCACACAGATACGCAGTATTTT. Protein sequence: CASSHRIQNHHTDTQYF.

V gene TRBV5-1 combines with J gene TRBJ2-2; 8 nucleotides match TRBD1. This CDR3 is 15 amino acids long. V gave up 0 bases and J gave up 7 bases; unmatched junction bases: 5. The germline gives CDR1 SGHRS, CDR2 YFSETQ. Written as DNA, the CDR3 is TGCGCCAGCAGCTTGGACAGGGGGTCTGGCGGGGAGCTGTTTTTT. Translating it yields CASSLDRGSGGELFF.

The chain employs TRBV15 and TRBJ1-4; TRBD1 matches 8 bases. Germline loops: CDR1 LNHNV, CDR2 YYDKDF (reference sequence). This CDR3 is 16 amino acids long. V shed 3 bases, J shed 3 bases, and the junction held 6 bases outside the gene matches. The CDR3 DNA sequence: TGTGCCACCAGCAGTCGACAGGGGAAGGCTAATGAAAAACTGTTTTTT. Protein: CATSSRQGKANEKLFF.

Notes on this clone: A read error may explain this, as a much larger clone is one base away. The J gene is TRBJ2-1, the V gene TRBV6-5; D perhaps matches TRBD2 (6 bases). V lost 11 bases and J 2 bases, leaving 7 bases between the germline ends. CDR1 is MNHEY, CDR2 SVGAGI, per germline. This CDR3 comprises 11 residues. CDR3 bases: TGTGCCTGCGGGGCCTACAATGAGCAGTTCTTC. It is translated as CACGAYNEQFF.

The V call is TRBV7-6, the J call TRBJ2-5, with 7 nucleotides matching TRBD1. The CDR3 is 13 amino acids. Germline V gives CDR1 SGHVS, CDR2 FNYEAQ. The J segment lost 8 bases and the V segment lost 5 bases, leaving 8 bases of the junction unmatched. In DNA, the CDR3 is TGTGCCAGCAGCCCAGAGGGACAGCGAACCCAGTACTTC. As protein: CASSPEGQRTQYF.

V is TRBV11-2 and J is TRBJ1-2; D unresolved. Germline assignment: CDR1 SGHAT and CDR2 FQNNGV. Deletions cut 1 base from V and 8 bases from J, with 11 bases between. The CDR3 runs 13 residues. CDR3 region: CASSLAWGEGYTF. The CDR3 region has the DNA TGTGCCAGCAGCTTAGCCTGGGGTGAAGGCTACACCTTC.

This clone has just one count. The gene calls are TRBV27 and TRBJ1-2; D perhaps matches TRBD1 (5 bases). V was pared by 8 bases and J by 5 bases, with 15 bases between. Germline V gives CDR1 MNHEY, CDR2 SMNVEV (reference sequence). The CDR3 runs 13 residues. The CDR3 bases are TGTGCCAGCGGGGCCCGGGGGGGGTATGGCTACACCTTC. It specifies CASGARGGYGYTF.

This chain links TRBV5-1 with TRBJ2-7, with 7 nucleotides matching TRBD1. Germline V CDR1 and CDR2: SGHRS, YFSETQ. Unmatched junction bases numbered 6, after V lost 4 bases and J lost 5 bases. The CDR3 has 13 residues. The CDR3 region has the DNA TGCGCCAGCAGCCGAACAGGGGCCCACGAGCAGTACTTC. This translates into CASSRTGAHEQYF.

The V call is TRBV4-3, the J call TRBJ2-5, with a weak D call TRBD2 (5 bases). V lost 4 bases and J lost 1, with 7 bases in between. This CDR3 has 13 residues. Per germline, CDR1 LGHNA and CDR2 YSLEER. Here the CDR3 DNA reads TGCGCCAGCAGCCGGAGGACCCAAGAGACCCAGTACTTC. Residues: CASSRRTQETQYF.

The genes are TRBV4-2 and TRBJ1-1, with D unclear. CDR3 length equals 12 residues. CDR1 LGHNA and CDR2 YNFKEQ come from the germline V gene. V dropped 4 bases and J dropped 10 bases, with 13 bases sitting between them. CDR3 nucleotides: TGTGCCAGCAGCCGAAGCACGAGTAGAGCTTTCTTT. Residues: CASSRSTSRAFF.

Points on this clone: The same CDR3 also results from other DNA sequences found in this sample. Here the CDR3 DNA reads TGTGCCAGCAGCTTAGCCCGGCAAGAGACCCAGTACTTC. Translating it yields CASSLARQETQYF. The chain is built from TRBV5-4 and TRBJ2-5; D is unclear. This CDR3 region has 13 residues. Between the trimmed V and J ends, which lost 2 bases and 2 bases, there was a span of 7 bases. CDR1 and CDR2 from the germline V gene are SGHNT and YYREEE (reference sequence).

The chain employs TRBV7-2 and TRBJ2-5, with D possibly TRBD1 on 5 matching bases. The CDR3 has 14 residues. Germline V CDR1 and CDR2: SGHTA, FQGNSA. V lost 5 bases and J lost 2, with 12 bases in between. CDR3: CASSPRPGQETQYF. The CDR3 DNA is TGTGCCAGCAGCCCCCGCCCAGGGCAAGAGACCCAGTACTTC.

This chain connects TRBV5-1 to TRBJ1-4, with D possibly TRBD1 on 6 matching bases. Deletions cut 4 bases from V and 5 bases from J, with 18 bases between. The V gene's germline CDR1 is SGHRS and CDR2 YFSETQ. The CDR3 is 16 residues long. CDR3 coding DNA: TGCGCCAGCAGCATCAACATACTGGGGGCGAATGAAAAACTGTTTTTT. Amino acid sequence: CASSINILGANEKLFF.

This chain links TRBV6-6 with TRBJ2-7; 10 bases are a match to TRBD1. The CDR3 extends over 14 amino acids. Per germline, CDR1 MNHNY and CDR2 SVGAGI (reference sequence). V lost 6 bases to trimming and J lost 2 bases; unmatched junction nucleotides: 4. CDR3 in DNA: TGTGCCAGCAGAGCGACAGGGGGCGCCTACGAGCAGTACTTC. It specifies CASRATGGAYEQYF.

There are many counts of this clone. The CDR3 DNA reads TGTGCCAGCACCTCACCAAGCTCCTACGAGCAGTACTTC. Amino acid sequence: CASTSPSSYEQYF. V usage is TRBV5-6 and J usage is TRBJ2-7, with D uncertain. The CDR3 has 13 residues. The germline V gene has CDR1 SGHDT and CDR2 YYEEEE. The V and J ends lost 6 bases and 0 bases respectively, with 10 bases between them. Supplemented by reference TRBV5-6 and TRBJ2-7, the full variable domain reads DAGVTQSPTHLIKTRGQQVTLRCSPKSGHDTVSWYQQALGQGPQFIFQYYEEEERQRGNFPDRFSGHQFPNYSSELNVNALLLGDSALYLCASTSPSSYEQYFGPGTRLTVT.

V is TRBV5-1 and J is TRBJ2-5; D call uncertain. This CDR3 is built from 15 residues. V was clipped by 0 bases and J by 0 bases, with 9 bases between them. In germline, CDR1 is SGHRS, CDR2 YFSETQ. CDR3 nucleotide sequence: TGCGCCAGCAGCTTGGCCGGTCAGAACCAAGAGACCCAGTACTTC. Translating it yields CASSLAGQNQETQYF. The variable domain in full, with the rest retrieved from reference TRBV5-1 and TRBJ2-5, is KAGVTQTPRYLIKTRGQQVTLSCSPISGHRSVSWYQQTPGQGLQFLFEYFSETQRNKGNFPGRFSGRQFSNSRSEMNVSTLELGDSALYLCASSLAGQNQETQYFGPGTRLLVL.

The chain links TRBV11-2 to TRBJ1-1, with a possible D match to TRBD1 (5 bases). This CDR3 is built from 13 residues. Germline assignment: CDR1 SGHAT and CDR2 FQNNGV. Trimming removed 5 bases at V and 7 bases at J, with 14 bases between. CDR3 sequence: CASSLWGRREAFF. The CDR3 coding sequence is TGTGCCAGCAGCCTCTGGGGCAGACGTGAAGCTTTCTTT. Together with reference TRBV11-2 and TRBJ1-1, the CDR3 gives the full variable domain: EAGVAQSPRYKIIEKRQSVAFWCNPISGHATLYWYQQILGQGPKLLIQFQNNGVVDDSQLPKDRFSAERLKGVDSTLKIQPAKLEDSAVYLCASSLWGRREAFFGQGTRLTVV.

The chain is built from TRBV6-1 and TRBJ2-1, with D possibly being TRBD2 (7 bases). Germline CDR1 and CDR2: MNHNS and SASEGT. The ends were cut back, 6 bases at V and 4 bases at J, with 10 bases in the middle. The CDR3 sequence is 13 residues long. In nucleotides, the CDR3 is TGTGCCAGCAGCGGGGGGCCGTACAATGAGCAGTTCTTC. It encodes CASSGGPYNEQFF.

The chain couples TRBV12-5 to TRBJ1-4, with 7 bases identical to TRBD1. Trimming at V came to 0 bases and at J to 12 bases, leaving 7 bases not matched to a gene. CDR1 and CDR2 (germline): LGHNT, FRNRAP. The CDR3 length is 14 residues. The CDR3 sequence: CASGLVEGGGQLFF. The CDR3 DNA is TGTGCTAGTGGTTTGGTAGAAGGGGGCGGCCAACTGTTTTTT.

The rearrangement uses TRBV7-2 and TRBJ2-1; D ambiguous. The CDR3 sequence is 13 residues long. Germline assignment: CDR1 SGHTA and CDR2 FQGNSA. V was trimmed by 8 bases and J by 6 bases, leaving 14 bases between them. Here the CDR3 reads CASGNRQLNEQFF. In nucleotides, the CDR3 is TGTGCCAGCGGAAATAGGCAACTCAATGAGCAGTTCTTC.

Of note for this clone: A far larger clone differs by one base, so this is likely a read error. This chain joins TRBV5-5 and TRBJ2-3; D remains ambiguous. Deletions cut 0 bases from V and 2 bases from J, with 1 base between. CDR3 length equals 12 residues. Per the germline V gene, CDR1 is SGHKS and CDR2 is YYEKEE (reference sequence). CDR3 sequence reads: CASSLDTDTQYF. The CDR3 DNA follows: TGTGCCAGCAGCTTGGACACAGATACGCAGTATTTT.

The chain carries TRBV18 and TRBJ1-1; D not resolved. Per germline, CDR1 KGHSH and CDR2 LQKENI. The CDR3 spans 15 residues. Between the trimmed V and J ends, which lost 3 bases and 0 bases, there was a span of 11 bases. The CDR3 loop reads CASSPYDTLNTEAFF. Here the CDR3 DNA reads TGTGCCAGCTCACCTTATGACACCTTGAACACTGAAGCTTTCTTT. Full variable domain (remainder filled in from reference TRBV18 and TRBJ1-1): NAGVMQNPRHLVRRRGQEARLRCSPMKGHSHVYWYRQLPEEGLKFMVYLQKENIIDESGMPKERFSAEFPKEGPSILRIQQVVRGDSAAYFCASSPYDTLNTEAFFGQGTRLTVV.

This clone was seen once. This chain joins TRBV2 and TRBJ1-4, with D possibly TRBD1 on 6 matching bases. CDR1 and CDR2 from the germline V gene are SNHLY and FYNNEI. The ends were cut back, 5 bases at V and 1 base at J, with 8 bases in the middle. The CDR3 contains 14 residues. CDR3 amino acids: CASSKGGTNEKLFF. CDR3 DNA sequence: TGTGCCAGCAGTAAGGGGGGAACTAATGAAAAACTGTTTTTT.

This chain joins TRBV30 and TRBJ2-7; D is perhaps TRBD1 or TRBD2 (5 bases each). Germline CDR1 GTSNPN, CDR2 SVGIG (reference sequence). With 5 bases removed from V and 5 bases from J, the gap between germline ends came to 19 bases. The CDR3 has 14 residues. CDR3 nucleotide sequence: TGTGCCTGGGGGGGAAGGGGTCTAATAAACGAGCAGTACTTC. Amino acids: CAWGGRGLINEQYF.

This chain joins TRBV30 and TRBJ1-2; unclear D gene. CDR3 length: 11 amino acids. V lost 3 bases and J 5 bases, leaving 7 bases between the germline ends. The germline CDR1 and CDR2 sequences are GTSNPN and SVGIG (reference sequence). The CDR3 nucleotides read TGTGCCTGGAGCTCCGCGTATGGCTACACCTTC. Translating gives CAWSSAYGYTF.

The CDR3 coding sequence is TGTGCTAGTGGTTTCGACCGGGCGTATAATTCACCCCTCCACTTT. It codes for CASGFDRAYNSPLHF. The V call is TRBV12-5, the J call TRBJ1-6, with D unclear. CDR1 and CDR2 (germline): LGHNT, FRNRAP. Trimming took off 3 bases at V and 4 bases at J, with 10 bases between the two ends. The CDR3 loop spans 15 amino acids.

The genes are TRBV18 and TRBJ2-7; D is perhaps TRBD1 (6 bases). V dropped 5 bases and J dropped 0 bases, with 11 bases sitting between them. The CDR3 is 14 residues long. CDR1 is KGHSH, CDR2 LQKENI, per germline. This CDR3 is CASSGDRISYEQYF. In DNA, the CDR3 is TGTGCCAGCTCAGGCGACAGGATCTCCTACGAGCAGTACTTC.

The table lists this clone with a few counts. This rearrangement joins TRBV6-1 to TRBJ2-5, with a tentative D call TRBD2 (5 bases). V lost 8 bases and J lost 5, with 12 bases in between. There are 12 residues in the CDR3. The germline V gene encodes CDR1 MNHNS and CDR2 SASEGT. Here the CDR3 reads CASWRSGETQYF. The CDR3 DNA is TGTGCCAGCTGGCGATCGGGGGAGACCCAGTACTTC.

The chain has TRBV10-3 and TRBJ2-5, with a weak D call TRBD1 (6 bases). The CDR3 has 12 residues. The germline V gene has CDR1 ENHRY and CDR2 SYGVKD. Trimming pared 5 bases from V and 5 bases from J, leaving 9 bases between. In nucleotides, the CDR3 is TGTGCCATCAGTAACAGGGACGAGACCCAGTACTTC. Amino acid sequence: CAISNRDETQYF.